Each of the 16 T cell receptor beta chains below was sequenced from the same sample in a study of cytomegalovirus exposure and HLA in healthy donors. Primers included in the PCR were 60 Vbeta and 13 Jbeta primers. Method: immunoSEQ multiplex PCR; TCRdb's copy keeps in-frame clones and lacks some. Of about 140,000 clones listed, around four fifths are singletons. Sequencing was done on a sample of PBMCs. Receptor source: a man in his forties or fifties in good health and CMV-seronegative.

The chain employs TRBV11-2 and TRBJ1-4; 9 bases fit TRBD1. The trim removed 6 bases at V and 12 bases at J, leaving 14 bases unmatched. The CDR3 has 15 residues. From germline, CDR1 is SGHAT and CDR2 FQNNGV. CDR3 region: CASSRRPGQGAELFF. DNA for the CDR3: TGTGCCAGCAGTCGTCGACCGGGACAGGGTGCAGAACTGTTTTTT.

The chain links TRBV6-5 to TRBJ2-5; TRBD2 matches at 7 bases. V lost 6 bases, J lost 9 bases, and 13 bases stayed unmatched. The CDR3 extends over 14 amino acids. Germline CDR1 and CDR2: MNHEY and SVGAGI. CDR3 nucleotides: TGTGCCAGCAGCCCGGGCGGGGGTAGAATGGCCCAGTACTTC. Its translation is CASSPGGGRMAQYF.

This CDR3 reads CASSYSIGGKYEQYF. CDR3 nucleotide sequence: TGTGCCAGCAGTTACTCGATAGGGGGCAAGTACGAGCAGTACTTC. The V call is TRBV6-5, the J call TRBJ2-7; TRBD1 matches 7 bases. The CDR3 runs 15 residues. With V trimmed by 0 bases and J by 4 bases, 6 bases remained unmatched. In germline, CDR1 is MNHEY, CDR2 SVGAGI.

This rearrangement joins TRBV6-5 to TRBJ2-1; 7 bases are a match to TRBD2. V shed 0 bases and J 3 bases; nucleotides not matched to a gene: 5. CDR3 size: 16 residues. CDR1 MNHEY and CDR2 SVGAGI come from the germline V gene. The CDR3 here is CASSYSAGEDYNEQFF. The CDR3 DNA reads TGTGCCAGCAGTTACTCGGCGGGAGAGGACTACAATGAGCAGTTCTTC.

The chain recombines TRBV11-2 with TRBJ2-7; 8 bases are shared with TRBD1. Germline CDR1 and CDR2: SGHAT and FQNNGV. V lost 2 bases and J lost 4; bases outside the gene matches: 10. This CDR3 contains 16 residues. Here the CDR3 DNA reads TGTGCCAGCAGCTTAACGATTGGGCAGGGGGCATACGAGCAGTACTTC. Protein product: CASSLTIGQGAYEQYF.

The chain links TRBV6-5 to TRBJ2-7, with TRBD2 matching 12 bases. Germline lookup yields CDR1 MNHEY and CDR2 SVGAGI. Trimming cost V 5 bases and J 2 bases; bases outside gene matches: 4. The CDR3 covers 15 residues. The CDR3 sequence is CASSRTSGAPYEQYF. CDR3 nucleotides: TGTGCCAGCAGTAGGACTAGCGGGGCACCCTACGAGCAGTACTTC.

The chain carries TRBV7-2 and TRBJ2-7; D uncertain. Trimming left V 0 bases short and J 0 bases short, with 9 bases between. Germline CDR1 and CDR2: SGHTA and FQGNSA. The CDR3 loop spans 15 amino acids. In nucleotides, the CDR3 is TGTGCCAGCAGCTTAGCGCAACTCGTCTCCTACGAGCAGTACTTC. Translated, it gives CASSLAQLVSYEQYF.

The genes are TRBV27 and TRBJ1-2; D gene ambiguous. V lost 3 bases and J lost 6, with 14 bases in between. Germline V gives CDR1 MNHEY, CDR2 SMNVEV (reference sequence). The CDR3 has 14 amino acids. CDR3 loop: CASSLAGFEDGYTF. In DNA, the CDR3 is TGTGCCAGCAGTTTGGCGGGGTTTGAGGATGGCTACACCTTC.

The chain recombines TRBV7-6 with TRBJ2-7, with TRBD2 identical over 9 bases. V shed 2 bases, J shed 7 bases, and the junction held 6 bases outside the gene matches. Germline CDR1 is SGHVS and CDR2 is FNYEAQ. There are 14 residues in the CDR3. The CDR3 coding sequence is TGTGCCAGCAGCTTAATAGCGGGAGCCGAGGAGCAGTACTTC. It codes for CASSLIAGAEEQYF.

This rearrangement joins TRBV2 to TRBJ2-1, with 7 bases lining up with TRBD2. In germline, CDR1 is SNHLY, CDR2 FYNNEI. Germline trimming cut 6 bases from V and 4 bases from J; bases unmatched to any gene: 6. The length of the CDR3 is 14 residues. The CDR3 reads CASRRLAVYNEQFF. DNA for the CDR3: TGTGCCAGCAGGAGGCTAGCGGTTTACAATGAGCAGTTCTTC.

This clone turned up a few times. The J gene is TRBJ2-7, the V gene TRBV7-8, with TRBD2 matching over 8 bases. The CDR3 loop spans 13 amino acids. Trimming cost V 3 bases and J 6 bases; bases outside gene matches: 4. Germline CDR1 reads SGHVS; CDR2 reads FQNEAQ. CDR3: CASSFSGIIEQYF. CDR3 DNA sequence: TGTGCCAGCAGCTTTAGCGGGATAATCGAGCAGTACTTC. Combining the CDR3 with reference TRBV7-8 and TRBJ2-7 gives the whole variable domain GAGVSQSPRYKVAKRGQDVALRCDPISGHVSLFWYQQALGQGPEFLTYFQNEAQLDKSGLPSDRFFAERPEGSVSTLKIQRTQQEDSAVYLCASSFSGIIEQYFGPGTRLTVT.

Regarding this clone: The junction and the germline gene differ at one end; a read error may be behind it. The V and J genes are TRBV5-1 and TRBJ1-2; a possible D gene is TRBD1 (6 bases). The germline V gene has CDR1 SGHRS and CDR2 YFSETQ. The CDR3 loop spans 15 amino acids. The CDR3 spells CASRFSQGTNYGYTF. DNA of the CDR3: TGCGCCAGCCGCTTCAGCCAGGGGACTAACTATGGCTACACCTTC.

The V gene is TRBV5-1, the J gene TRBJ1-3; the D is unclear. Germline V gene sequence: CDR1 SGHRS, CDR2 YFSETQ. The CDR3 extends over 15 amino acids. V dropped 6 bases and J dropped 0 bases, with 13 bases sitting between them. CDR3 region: CASTLSGYSGNTIYF. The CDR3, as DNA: TGCGCCAGCACCCTTTCGGGGTACTCTGGAAACACCATATATTTT.

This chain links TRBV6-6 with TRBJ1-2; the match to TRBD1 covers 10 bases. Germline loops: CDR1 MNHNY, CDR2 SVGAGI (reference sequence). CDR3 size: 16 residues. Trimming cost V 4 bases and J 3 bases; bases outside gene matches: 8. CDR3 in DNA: TGTGCCAGCAGTTCCTCGGCCGGGACAGGGGACTATGGCTACACCTTC. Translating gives CASSSSAGTGDYGYTF.

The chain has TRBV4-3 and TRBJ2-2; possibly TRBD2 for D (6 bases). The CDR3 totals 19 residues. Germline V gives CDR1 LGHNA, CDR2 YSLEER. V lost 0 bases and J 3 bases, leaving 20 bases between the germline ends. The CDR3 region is CASSQDLWRGRFYTGELFF. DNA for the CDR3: TGCGCCAGCAGCCAAGATCTCTGGCGGGGTCGCTTCTACACCGGGGAGCTGTTTTTT.

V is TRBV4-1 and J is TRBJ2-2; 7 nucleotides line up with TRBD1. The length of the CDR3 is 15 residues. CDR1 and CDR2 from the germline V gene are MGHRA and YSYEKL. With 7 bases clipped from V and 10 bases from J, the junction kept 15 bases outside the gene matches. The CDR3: CASTWSLSGTVELFF. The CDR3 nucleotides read TGCGCCAGCACCTGGAGTCTATCCGGGACAGTGGAGCTGTTTTTT.